Shown below are 25 T cell receptor beta chains from a single sample sequenced in a study of Ad26.COV2.S vaccination and SARS-CoV-2 variants. Regarding treatment: roughly 20 received Ad26.COV2.S at low or high dose, single or two shots; about 5 received placebo; per-sample allocation not given. Sampling took place 63 days after the first vaccine or placebo injection. Sequenced by immunoSEQ multiplex PCR; TCRdb stores in-frame clones only, minus some. Of a few hundred thousand clones in the sample, 90% were seen once. The sequencing used peripheral blood, collected in a trial of Ad26.COV2.S vaccine versus placebo. The receptors were gathered from a person between 18 and 59 years old who received the Ad26.COV2.S COVID-19 vaccine or a placebo.

This chain links TRBV11-2 with TRBJ2-7, with TRBD1 matching over 10 bases. J lost 7 bases, V lost 5 bases, and 8 bases had no gene match. Germline V gives CDR1 SGHAT, CDR2 FQNNGV. This CDR3 spans 14 amino acids. CDR3 region: CASSAGQGRREQYF. CDR3 coding DNA: TGTGCCAGCAGCGCGGGACAGGGGAGGAGGGAGCAGTACTTC. Looking up the rest from reference TRBV11-2 and TRBJ2-7 gives the full variable domain: EAGVAQSPRYKIIEKRQSVAFWCNPISGHATLYWYQQILGQGPKLLIQFQNNGVVDDSQLPKDRFSAERLKGVDSTLKIQPAKLEDSAVYLCASSAGQGRREQYFGPGTRLTVT.

The rearrangement joins TRBV15 to TRBJ2-3; 8 bases agree with TRBD2. The CDR3 consists of 17 residues. Trimming removed 1 base from V and 2 bases from J; junction bases left unmatched: 8. Per the germline V gene, CDR1 is LNHNV and CDR2 is YYDKDF (reference sequence). CDR3 protein: CATSRVGTSVFTDTQYF. The CDR3 nucleotides read TGTGCCACCAGCAGAGTTGGGACTAGTGTCTTCACAGATACGCAGTATTTT.

This chain uses TRBV30 with TRBJ1-2; D is perhaps TRBD1 (6 bases). This CDR3 contains 13 residues. From germline, CDR1 is GTSNPN and CDR2 SVGIG (reference sequence). Trimming pared 2 bases from V and 5 bases from J, leaving 12 bases between. CDR3 DNA sequence: TGTGCCTGGAGTCGAGGGACACGATATGGCTACACCTTC. This sequence encodes CAWSRGTRYGYTF.

The chain employs TRBV30 and TRBJ1-2, with D possibly matching TRBD1 (6 bases). Trimming left V 2 bases short and J 4 bases short, with 20 bases between. Germline V gene lookup returns CDR1 GTSNPN and CDR2 SVGIG (reference sequence). There are 16 residues in the CDR3. CDR3 sequence: CAWSPLPGRGGYGYTF. The CDR3 DNA reads TGTGCCTGGAGTCCCCTCCCAGGGAGAGGGGGCTATGGCTACACCTTC.

The chain joins TRBV6-5 to TRBJ2-1; 7 bases align to TRBD1. V trimming: 6 bases; J trimming: 8 bases; junction bases outside the gene matches: 10. From germline, CDR1 is MNHEY and CDR2 SVGAGI. This CDR3 has 14 amino acids. CDR3: CASSRTGERYEQFF. Written as DNA, the CDR3 is TGTGCCAGCAGCCGTACAGGGGAAAGGTATGAGCAGTTCTTC.

This clone was counted between two and nine times. The chain joins TRBV9 to TRBJ2-2, with TRBD2 matching 12 bases. CDR3 length: 16 amino acids. With V trimmed by 3 bases and J by 1 base, 1 base remained unmatched. Germline V CDR1 and CDR2: SGDLS, YYNGEE. In DNA form, the CDR3 reads TGTGCCAGCAGCGCACTAGCGGGAGGGAACACCGGGGAGCTGTTTTTT. It is translated as CASSALAGGNTGELFF.

V gene TRBV2 combines with J gene TRBJ1-1, with D perhaps TRBD1 (6 bases). The CDR3 loop spans 11 amino acids. The ends were cut back, 11 bases at V and 7 bases at J, with 14 bases in the middle. From germline, CDR1 is SNHLY and CDR2 FYNNEI. This CDR3 is CAATDRLEAFF. The CDR3 coding sequence is TGTGCCGCAACCGACAGGCTTGAAGCTTTCTTT.

V is TRBV30 and J is TRBJ1-2; D is ambiguous. CDR1 GTSNPN and CDR2 SVGIG come from the germline V gene (reference sequence). The CDR3 sequence is 15 residues long. V lost 2 bases to trimming and J lost 0 bases, with 13 bases between them. The DNA for the CDR3 is TGTGCCTGGAGTAAGAACCAAGCAGCTAACTATGGCTACACCTTC. It encodes CAWSKNQAANYGYTF. The complete variable domain, with remaining parts taken from reference TRBV30 and TRBJ1-2, reads SQTIHQWPATLVQPVGSPLSLECTVEGTSNPNLYWYRQAAGRGLQLLFYSVGIGQISSEVPQNLSASRPQDRQFILSSKKLLLSDSGFYLCAWSKNQAANYGYTFGSGTRLTVV.

The gene calls are TRBV19 and TRBJ2-6; possibly TRBD1 or TRBD2 for D (5 bases each). Germline values: CDR1 LNHDA, CDR2 SQIVND (reference sequence). The CDR3 loop spans 18 amino acids. The V end was cut by 4 bases, the J end by 0 bases, with 16 bases between. In DNA form, the CDR3 reads TGTGCCAGTAGTAGGGAGTTGGGACCGCTCTCTGGGGCCAACGTCCTGACTTTC. This translates into CASSRELGPLSGANVLTF.

The rearrangement links TRBV7-9 to TRBJ2-7; D is possibly TRBD2 (6 bases). CDR1 and CDR2 (germline): SEHNR, FQNEAQ (reference sequence). With 1 base removed from V and 3 bases from J, the gap between germline ends came to 19 bases. The CDR3 extends over 17 amino acids. In nucleotides, the CDR3 is TGTGCCAGCAGCTTAGTTTCCCCCCCGGGGAGGCGCTACGAGCAGTACTTC. Translation: CASSLVSPPGRRYEQYF.

This clone came up a few times. V usage is TRBV24-1 and J usage is TRBJ2-4; D is perhaps TRBD1 or TRBD2 (6 bases each). The CDR3 totals 14 residues. V was trimmed by 0 bases and J by 8 bases, leaving 10 bases between them. Germline CDR1 and CDR2: KGHDR and SFDVKD. The CDR3 loop reads CATSDLTRGDIQYF. The CDR3 nucleotides are TGTGCCACCAGTGATTTGACAAGGGGGGACATTCAGTACTTC.

This clone was counted once. The chain is built from TRBV10-2 and TRBJ2-1, with 11 bases lining up with TRBD2. CDR3 length equals 15 residues. Trimming removed 3 bases from V and 9 bases from J; junction bases left unmatched: 7. Germline loops: CDR1 WSHSY, CDR2 SAAADI. The CDR3 loop is CASSESTSGRSEQFF. DNA for the CDR3: TGCGCCAGCAGTGAATCCACTAGCGGGAGAAGTGAGCAGTTCTTC.

The rearrangement joins TRBV2 to TRBJ2-7; no clear D. This CDR3 has 12 residues. Germline CDR1 reads SNHLY; CDR2 reads FYNNEI. V was cut by 3 bases and J by 7 bases, with 10 bases left in between. The CDR3 sequence: CASSEQSLEQYF. CDR3 DNA sequence: TGTGCCAGCAGTGAGCAGTCTTTGGAGCAGTACTTC.

The chain has TRBV4-2 and TRBJ2-5; the match to TRBD2 covers 10 bases. Looked up from germline, CDR1 is LGHNA and CDR2 is YNFKEQ. The CDR3 is 15 amino acids. V was pared by 4 bases and J by 5 bases, with 7 bases of the junction left unmatched. The CDR3 sequence is CASSLEREGIETQYF. The DNA for the CDR3 is TGTGCCAGCAGCCTTGAGCGGGAGGGCATCGAGACCCAGTACTTC.

V usage is TRBV27 and J usage is TRBJ2-3, with unresolved D. The CDR3 has 16 residues. From germline, CDR1 is MNHEY and CDR2 SMNVEV (reference sequence). V gave up 4 bases and J gave up 2 bases, with 16 bases separating them. CDR3: CASSSSYYRATDTQYF. The DNA for the CDR3 is TGTGCCAGCAGTTCTTCATACTACCGTGCCACAGATACGCAGTATTTT.

V gene TRBV10-2 combines with J gene TRBJ2-7; 9 bases line up with TRBD2. The junction had 11 bases not matched to a gene; V was cut back by 6 bases and J by 2 bases. The CDR3 is 16 residues long. Germline V lookup: CDR1 WSHSY, CDR2 SAAADI. The CDR3 coding sequence is TGCGCCAGCAGGGACCCGGGACTAGCAGAACCCTACGAGCAGTACTTC. Amino acid sequence: CASRDPGLAEPYEQYF.

The chain links TRBV4-3 to TRBJ2-5; possible D gene TRBD2, 6 bases. The V end was cut by 4 bases, the J end by 1 base, with 16 bases between. This CDR3 has 16 amino acids. Per the germline V gene, CDR1 is LGHNA and CDR2 is YSLEER. The CDR3 DNA reads TGCGCCAGCAGCCCCTCTGCCTTGGGACTCCAAGAGACCCAGTACTTC. Its translation is CASSPSALGLQETQYF.

The J gene is TRBJ2-5, the V gene TRBV29-1; 11 bases are a match to TRBD2. The germline gives CDR1 SQVTM, CDR2 ANQGSEA. After removal of 6 bases from V and 3 bases from J, the junction contained 3 bases not matched to a gene. The CDR3 runs 13 residues. The CDR3 reads CSVKLAGEETQYF. CDR3 DNA sequence: TGCAGCGTCAAACTAGCGGGAGAAGAGACCCAGTACTTC.

This rearrangement joins TRBV6-5 to TRBJ2-3, with 13 bases aligning to TRBD2. The junction had 8 bases not matched to a gene; V was cut back by 10 bases and J by 7 bases. This CDR3 has 14 amino acids. Germline lookup yields CDR1 MNHEY and CDR2 SVGAGI. DNA for the CDR3: TGTGCCACAAGGACTAGCGGGAGTACAAATACGCAGTATTTT. Protein product: CATRTSGSTNTQYF.

The rearrangement links TRBV7-2 to TRBJ2-6; D is uncertain. The CDR3 has 15 residues. Trimming took 1 base from V and 0 from J, leaving 4 bases between them. CDR1 is SGHTA, CDR2 FQGNSA, per germline. Here the CDR3 reads CASSLVFSGANVLTF. The CDR3 nucleotides are TGTGCCAGCAGCTTAGTCTTCTCTGGGGCCAACGTCCTGACTTTC.

J is TRBJ2-1 and V is TRBV11-3, with 7 nucleotides matching TRBD1. The CDR3 is 15 residues long. The germline V gene has CDR1 SGHNT and CDR2 YENEEA. The J segment lost 4 bases and the V segment lost 2 bases, leaving 5 bases of the junction unmatched. The CDR3 sequence is CASSLTGTEYNEQFF. The CDR3 DNA is TGTGCCAGCAGCTTAACAGGGACAGAGTACAATGAGCAGTTCTTC.

The chain links TRBV19 to TRBJ1-5, with D hard to call. The ends were cut back, 1 base at V and 3 bases at J, with 10 bases in the middle. This CDR3 region has 15 residues. Germline assignment: CDR1 LNHDA and CDR2 SQIVND (reference sequence). CDR3 residues: CASSIGQSYNQPQHF. CDR3 nucleotide sequence: TGTGCCAGTAGTATAGGGCAGTCCTACAATCAGCCCCAGCATTTT. Based on the CDR3 plus reference TRBV19 and TRBJ1-5, the full variable domain is DGGITQSPKYLFRKEGQNVTLSCEQNLNHDAMYWYRQDPGQGLRLIYYSQIVNDFQKGDIAEGYSVSREKKESFPLTVTSAQKNPTAFYLCASSIGQSYNQPQHFGDGTRLSIL.

The J gene is TRBJ1-2, the V gene TRBV19; D is unclear. V gave up 3 bases and J gave up 2 bases, with 13 bases separating them. In germline, CDR1 is LNHDA, CDR2 SQIVND (reference sequence). CDR3 size: 15 residues. Here the CDR3 DNA reads TGTGCCAGTAGTATGCGGGCGGCAAAGAACTATGGCTACACCTTC. Translation: CASSMRAAKNYGYTF.

In regard to this clone: Other DNA sequences in this specimen translate into the identical CDR3. V gene TRBV4-3 combines with J gene TRBJ1-1; D unclear. CDR3 length equals 13 residues. Trimming took off 0 bases at V and 1 base at J, with 3 bases between the two ends. Germline V CDR1 and CDR2: LGHNA, YSLEER. The DNA of the CDR3 is TGCGCCAGCAGCCAAGACAGGAACACTGAAGCTTTCTTT. It specifies CASSQDRNTEAFF.

This chain uses TRBV9 with TRBJ2-1; D may be TRBD2 (6 bases). The CDR3 is 19 residues long. V gave up 0 bases and J gave up 5 bases, with 24 bases separating them. CDR1 and CDR2 (germline): SGDLS, YYNGEE. Here the CDR3 reads CASSVATWVPGLINNEQFF. CDR3 DNA: TGTGCCAGCAGCGTAGCTACTTGGGTGCCGGGACTCATAAACAATGAGCAGTTCTTC.